This is a list of T cell receptor beta chains from one sample in a study of cytomegalovirus exposure and HLA in healthy donors. Sequencing used immunoSEQ multiplex PCR; TCRdb keeps in-frame clones, though not all of them. The sample records roughly 130,000 clones, around 85% being singletons. Sequenced material: PBMCs. These TCRs come from a woman between 50 and 59 years old in good health and CMV-seropositive. Both conserved end residues are part of each CDR3. D genes are given only for firm matches. Clone sizes are given selectively: once, few, many, or a class where the clone is expanded.

v_gene,d_gene,abundance,j_gene,CDR3nt,CDR3aa
TRBV7-6,-,once,TRBJ2-5,TGTGCCAGCAGCTTGGCCAGGGCGGGGGAGACCCAGTACTTC,CASSLARAGETQYF
TRBV19,-,-,TRBJ2-7,TGTGCCAGTAGTATAAGTGTCAGCGAATACGAGCAGTACTTC,CASSISVSEYEQYF
TRBV4-1,-,-,TRBJ1-2,TGCGCCAGCAGCCAAGCCCTACCCCGGGACTATGGCTACACCTTC,CASSQALPRDYGYTF
TRBV28,TRBD2,-,TRBJ2-3,TGTGCCAGCAGTTTAGTCCTTAGCGGGAGCACAGATACGCAGTATTTT,CASSLVLSGSTDTQYF
TRBV19,-,once,TRBJ1-1,TGTGCCAGTAGTTATGGCAGGAACACTGAAGCTTTCTTT,CASSYGRNTEAFF
TRBV27,TRBD1,-,TRBJ1-2,TGTGCCAGCAGCGGGGACAGGGCTCTAGGCGACTATGGCTACACCTTC,CASSGDRALGDYGYTF
TRBV7-3,TRBD1,-,TRBJ2-1,TGTGCCAGCAGCTTGCCGACAGGGCCTCCGTTCTTC,CASSLPTGPPFF
TRBV6-5,-,-,TRBJ2-7,TGTGCCAGCAGTTACGACGCCATGCTAGGTATCTTGTACTTC,CASSYDAMLGILYF
TRBV7-6,-,-,TRBJ2-7,TGTGCCAGCAGCCCCCGGGACACCGCCTACGAGCAGTACTTC,CASSPRDTAYEQYF
TRBV11-2,TRBD1,-,TRBJ1-1,TGTGCCAGCAGCTTCCCCCAGGGGGGGAACACTGAAGCTTTCTTT,CASSFPQGGNTEAFF
TRBV5-4,TRBD2,-,TRBJ2-3,TGTGCCAGCAGCTCCCCGACTAGCGGGGGCACAGATACGCAGTATTTT,CASSSPTSGGTDTQYF
TRBV7-3,TRBD1,-,TRBJ2-5,TGTGCCAGCAGCGATGGGACAGGGGGCAAGGAGACCCAGTACTTC,CASSDGTGGKETQYF
TRBV28,TRBD2,-,TRBJ2-7,TGTGCCAGCAGTTCCCTGGCGGGGAGGGTCTCCTACGAGCAGTACTTC,CASSSLAGRVSYEQYF
TRBV11-2,-,once,TRBJ1-1,TGTGCCAGCATCAACCCAAGGGCCCGACAGGTCGAAGCTTTCTTT,CASINPRARQVEAFF
TRBV5-8,TRBD1,-,TRBJ1-6,TGTGCCAGCAGCTGGGACAGCAGTTATTCACCCCTCCACTTT,CASSWDSSYSPLHF
TRBV7-8,-,once,TRBJ1-4,TGTGCCAGCAGCTTAGCGCGGGGCCGTGAAAAACTGTTTTTT,CASSLARGREKLFF
TRBV6-5,-,-,TRBJ1-2,TGTGCCAGCAGTGAGGCAGGGGAGGGGTATGGCTACACCTTC,CASSEAGEGYGYTF
TRBV7-6,TRBD2,-,TRBJ2-3,TGTGCCAGCAGCTCAAGGACTAGCGGCACAGATACGCAGTATTTT,CASSSRTSGTDTQYF
TRBV9,-,-,TRBJ2-5,TGTGCCAGCAGCGTAGTAGGGAGCGGGCAAGAGACCCAGTACTTC,CASSVVGSGQETQYF
TRBV25-1,-,-,TRBJ1-2,TGTGCCAGCAGTGAATATCCGACGACTAATGGCTACACCTTC,CASSEYPTTNGYTF
TRBV10-3,TRBD2,once,TRBJ2-3,TGTGCCATCAGTGAGTACCAGCGGGGGGGCGCGGATACGCAGTATTTT,CAISEYQRGGADTQYF
TRBV20-1,TRBD1,-,TRBJ1-2,TGCAGTCTTGCGAGACAGGGCTTC,CSLARQGF
TRBV19,TRBD2,few,TRBJ2-2,TGTGCCAGTAGTCGAGCGGGGGTGGACACCGGGGAGCTGTTTTTT,CASSRAGVDTGELFF
TRBV5-4,TRBD1,-,TRBJ1-4,TGTGCCAGCAGCTTTACTGGACAGGGGGCGAGGGAAAAACTGTTTTTT,CASSFTGQGAREKLFF
TRBV19,TRBD1,-,TRBJ1-6,TGTGCCAGTAGTATGGATGGGACAGGGAATAATTCACCCCTCCACTTT,CASSMDGTGNNSPLHF
TRBV23-1,-,few,TRBJ1-2,TGCGCCAGCAGTCCCGGGAAAGCAATTTTTAACTATGGCTACACCTTC,CASSPGKAIFNYGYTF
TRBV5-6,-,once,TRBJ1-3,TGTGCCAGCAGCTTGAGGCCGGCAGGAGGAAACACCATATATTTT,CASSLRPAGGNTIYF
TRBV28,-,-,TRBJ2-3,TGTGCCGGATCGGGGGAGACAGATACGCAGTATTTT,CAGSGETDTQYF
TRBV7-8,TRBD1,-,TRBJ2-7,TGTGCCAGCAGCTTATATAGGGACAGGGGGTCCTACGAGCAGTACTTC,CASSLYRDRGSYEQYF
TRBV12-5,-,once,TRBJ2-3,TGTGCTAGTGGTTTGGGGGGGCTCGGAGATACGCAGTATTTT,CASGLGGLGDTQYF
TRBV18,TRBD1,-,TRBJ1-2,TGTGCCAGCTCGCCGATGGGACAGCTCGCGGGGAAGGGCTACACCTTC,CASSPMGQLAGKGYTF
TRBV27,-,-,TRBJ2-3,TGTGCCAGCATCCAACGGGATACGCAGTATTTT,CASIQRDTQYF
TRBV5-1,TRBD1,-,TRBJ1-3,TGCGCCAGCAGCTCCGGGACAGGAGCCTCTGGAAACACCATATATTTT,CASSSGTGASGNTIYF
TRBV27,TRBD2,-,TRBJ2-7,TGTGCCAGCAGTAAGAGCGGGGGATACGAGCAGTACTTC,CASSKSGGYEQYF
TRBV27,-,once,TRBJ1-1,TGTGCCAGCAGGGCTGGTGCCAGGGCGAACACTGAAGCTTTCTTT,CASRAGARANTEAFF
TRBV6-5,-,few,TRBJ1-5,TGTGCCAGCAGTTACTCAAGCGGACCCCAGCATTTT,CASSYSSGPQHF
TRBV5-3,TRBD2,-,TRBJ2-7,TGTGCCAGAAGCGAGAATCGCGGGGGGGAGAGCTCCTACGAGCAGTACTTC,CARSENRGGESSYEQYF
TRBV5-1,-,-,TRBJ2-7,TGCGCCAGCAGCTCCCCACCTCGCGGGACCGCACACTACGAGCAGTACTTC,CASSSPPRGTAHYEQYF
TRBV6-1,-,-,TRBJ1-6,TGTGCCAGCAGTCCCCAGGGTGCGCATAATTCACCCCTCCACTTT,CASSPQGAHNSPLHF
TRBV28,TRBD1,-,TRBJ1-5,TGTGCCAGCAGTATCGGGACAGATAGCAATCAGCCCCAGCATTTT,CASSIGTDSNQPQHF
TRBV5-1,-,-,TRBJ1-2,TGCGCCAGCAGCCCGGAGGGTTCCTCTGGCTACACCTTC,CASSPEGSSGYTF
TRBV5-4,-,-,TRBJ1-4,TGTGCCAGCAGCTCGGGGCAGGGGCGTGAAAAACTGTTTTTT,CASSSGQGREKLFF
TRBV6-6,-,-,TRBJ2-7,TGTGCCAGCAGTTCGGGATTGCAGTACTTC,CASSSGLQYF
TRBV7-9,TRBD2,once,TRBJ2-1,TGTGCCAGCAGCGCACCCCCGAGGCTAGCGGCCTACAATGAGCAGTTCTTC,CASSAPPRLAAYNEQFF
TRBV4-2,TRBD2,-,TRBJ2-2,TGTGCCAGCAGCCGGGGGGGACTAGCGGGGGGGCGGGGCGGGGAGCTGTTTTTT,CASSRGGLAGGRGGELFF
TRBV13,TRBD1,-,TRBJ1-1,TGTGCCAGCAGCTTTGGGACAGCGGTCACTGAAGCTTTCTTT,CASSFGTAVTEAFF
TRBV28,-,once,TRBJ2-7,TGTGCCAGCAGCTCCCGGCAGCGGGCCTACGAGCAGTACTTC,CASSSRQRAYEQYF
TRBV6-5,TRBD1,-,TRBJ1-5,TGTGCCAGCAGTTTGGACAGGCCCGACCATCAGCCCCAGCATTTT,CASSLDRPDHQPQHF
TRBV28,TRBD1,-,TRBJ1-2,TGTGCCAGCAGTTTATTAAGGGACAGGGGACGCTATGGCTACACCTTC,CASSLLRDRGRYGYTF
TRBV11-2,-,-,TRBJ2-7,TGTGCCAGCAGCTTAGGGAGTGGGGGGGCCTCCTACGAGCAGTACTTC,CASSLGSGGASYEQYF
TRBV11-2,TRBD2,once,TRBJ2-1,TGTGCCAGCAGCCCTGGGGCGGGGGGCGCCTACAATGAGCAGTTCTTC,CASSPGAGGAYNEQFF